This TCR beta chain was sequenced during a study of blood T cells in healthy people across ages. Trimming left V 4 bases short and J 2 bases short, with 23 bases between. Germline CDR1 DFQATT, CDR2 SNEGSKA (reference sequence). The CDR3 is 17 amino acids. Study-level results: Calculation of diversity from one million T cells yielded estimates considered to be underestimates.

This clonotype was seen just once. What it binds is unknown. With a J-beta primer mix and a sample-barcoded 5' primer, a second PCR ran 7 to 11 cycles. Per sample, CDR3-containing paired-end reads numbered at least 3 million. TCRdb reanalysed the 5' RACE reads using MiXCR and keeps one entry per CDR3 protein. The data show 630,000 or so distinct CDR3 sequences, about 28% seen once. Donors ranged from about 6 to 90 years old and were healthy Caucasians in Russia. Each donor had roughly 10 milliliters of peripheral blood drawn. The receptor was derived from a woman over 75 in good health. The specimen was blood. The chain employs TRBV20-1 and TRBJ1-1, with TRBD1 as a possible D gene (5 bases). The CDR3 here is CSANSAGEREANTEAFF. For the CDR3, the DNA is TGCAGTGCTAATTCCGCGGGGGAAAGAGAGGCCAACACTGAAGCTTTCTTT.